This is a list of T cell receptor beta chains from one sample in a study of blood T cell repertoires in COVID-19. Generated by immunoSEQ multiplex PCR, the TCRdb table keeps only in-frame clones and is missing some. This sample has around 300,000 clones; around 88% occur once, and the top ten carry less than 2.5%. The sequenced sample consisted of peripheral blood. The receptors derive from a woman in her 30s who had recovered from COVID-19. CDR3s include the opening cysteine and the closing phenylalanine or tryptophan. The order of the fields is J gene, clone size, CDR3 length, D gene, V gene, CDR3 protein, CDR3 DNA. The D gene is left open where the match is weak. Not every row has a clone size; where given, it reads once, few, many or a size class.

TRBJ2-5 . 11 . TRBV7-9 CASVAEETQYF TGTGCCAGCGTGGCAGAAGAGACCCAGTACTTC
TRBJ2-7 once 12 . TRBV5-1 CASSLGSGEQYF TGCGCCAGCAGCTTGGGATCAGGCGAGCAGTACTTC
TRBJ1-5 . 15 . TRBV3-1/TRBV3-2 CASSQDPGVGQPQHF TGTGCCAGCAGCCAAGATCCAGGGGTCGGGCAGCCCCAGCATTTT
TRBJ2-5 . 14 . TRBV6-5 CASSLAAGRETQYF TGTGCCAGCAGCCTTGCCGCGGGCCGCGAGACCCAGTACTTC
TRBJ2-1 . 14 . TRBV7-3 CASSKLTEGNEQFF TGTGCCAGCAGCAAACTCACCGAGGGCAATGAGCAGTTCTTC
TRBJ2-1 . 18 TRBD1 TRBV27 CASSTISVTGNVYNEQFF TGTGCCAGCAGTACCATATCCGTGACAGGGAATGTGTACAATGAGCAGTTCTTC
TRBJ2-7 . 13 TRBD1 TRBV10-3 CAVRRDRVYEQYF TGTGCCGTTCGCCGGGACAGGGTCTACGAGCAGTACTTC
TRBJ1-2 . 14 . TRBV3-1/TRBV3-2 CASSQGGANYGYTF TGTGCCAGCAGCCAAGGGGGAGCTAACTATGGCTACACCTTC
TRBJ1-5 . 15 TRBD1 TRBV7-2 CASSLGQGPHQPQHF TGTGCCAGCAGCTTAGGACAGGGCCCCCATCAGCCCCAGCATTTT
TRBJ1-1 . 16 TRBD1 TRBV7-6 CASSATANRGATEAFF TGTGCCAGCAGCGCAACGGCGAACAGGGGCGCCACTGAAGCTTTCTTT
TRBJ1-6 . 12 . TRBV10-3 CAIGQGDSPLHF TGTGCCATCGGCCAGGGTGATTCACCCCTCCACTTT
TRBJ2-7 few 16 . TRBV10-2 CAIPSHWDKPPYEQYF TGCGCCATCCCATCCCACTGGGACAAGCCCCCCTACGAGCAGTACTTC
TRBJ2-2 . 13 TRBD1 TRBV29-1 CSVDRGNTGELFF TGCAGCGTCGACAGGGGCAACACCGGGGAGCTGTTTTTT
TRBJ2-2 . 15 . TRBV28 CASSSLRGMVGELFF TGTGCCAGCAGTTCCTTGAGGGGGATGGTCGGGGAGCTGTTTTTT
TRBJ1-2 . 14 . TRBV19 CASSIGGGVYGYTF TGTGCCAGTAGTATAGGTGGGGGCGTCTATGGCTACACCTTC
TRBJ2-5 . 14 TRBD1 TRBV6-5 CASSAGTGRETQYF TGTGCCAGCAGCGCCGGGACAGGGAGAGAGACCCAGTACTTC
TRBJ2-5 . 16 TRBD1 TRBV19 CASSMVRGISQETQYF TGTGCCAGTAGTATGGTCAGGGGGATTTCCCAAGAGACCCAGTACTTC
TRBJ2-1 . 13 TRBD1 TRBV24-1 CATSDLQGTGQFF TGTGCCACCAGTGATTTGCAAGGGACAGGGCAGTTCTTC
TRBJ2-5 . 15 TRBD1 TRBV7-2 CASSLRDRTSETQYF TGTGCCAGCAGCCTCCGGGACAGGACAAGTGAGACCCAGTACTTC
TRBJ2-7 . 13 . TRBV5-1 CASSLGTENEQYF TGCGCCAGCAGCTTGGGTACGGAGAACGAGCAGTACTTC
TRBJ2-7 . 13 . TRBV5-4 CASSSTGWGEQYF TGTGCCAGCAGCTCAACAGGGTGGGGCGAGCAGTACTTC
TRBJ2-3 . 14 . TRBV3-1/TRBV3-2 CASTHSGITDTQYF TGTGCCAGCACCCATAGCGGAATCACAGATACGCAGTATTTT
TRBJ2-3 few 16 . TRBV9 CASSVAWGRPTDTQYF TGTGCCAGCAGCGTAGCTTGGGGCAGGCCCACAGATACGCAGTATTTT
TRBJ1-2 . 14 . TRBV29-1 CSVEDGPFGGSYTF TGCAGCGTTGAAGATGGGCCCTTTGGCGGGAGCTACACCTTC
TRBJ1-1 . 16 TRBD1 TRBV18 CASSERQGRVNTEAFF TGTGCCAGCTCAGAGAGACAGGGCAGGGTGAACACTGAAGCTTTCTTT
TRBJ2-5 . 16 . TRBV3-1/TRBV3-2 CASSQALVGGQETQYF TGTGCCAGCAGCCAAGCCCTCGTGGGGGGACAAGAGACCCAGTACTTC
TRBJ2-5 . 12 . TRBV4-2 CASSQDFETQYF TGTGCCAGCAGCCAAGACTTTGAGACCCAGTACTTC
TRBJ2-1 . 14 TRBD2 TRBV14 CASSQTSGMAEQFF TGTGCCAGCAGCCAAACTAGCGGGATGGCGGAGCAGTTCTTC
TRBJ2-5 . 16 TRBD1 TRBV10-1 CASSDPGQAGAETQYF TGCGCCAGCAGTGACCCAGGACAGGCCGGGGCGGAGACCCAGTACTTC
TRBJ2-1 few 17 TRBD2 TRBV6-1 CASSETSGGSLYNEQFF TGTGCCAGCAGTGAGACTAGCGGGGGGTCACTCTACAATGAGCAGTTCTTC
TRBJ1-1 . 15 TRBD1 TRBV5-4 CASSERQGSTTEAFF TGTGCCAGCAGCGAGAGACAGGGGTCAACCACTGAAGCTTTCTTT
TRBJ2-3 . 15 TRBD2 TRBV19 CASSFPGTSRDTQYF TGTGCCAGTAGTTTCCCCGGGACTAGTAGAGATACGCAGTATTTT
TRBJ2-2 . 11 . TRBV6-5 CASYGAGELFF TGTGCCAGCTACGGTGCCGGGGAGCTGTTTTTT
TRBJ1-3 . 15 . TRBV7-2 CASSLDRVYGNTIYF TGTGCCAGCAGCTTAGACAGGGTGTATGGAAACACCATATATTTT
TRBJ2-5 . 14 . TRBV18 CASSPPSVQETQYF TGTGCCAGCTCACCACCCTCCGTTCAAGAGACCCAGTACTTC